This T cell receptor beta chain emerged from a study of post-analysis software for immune sequencing data. General observations from the study: A handful of TRBV segments (TRBV5-6, TRBV5-1 and TRBV20-1 among them) occurred more frequently in patients than in controls. Multiple sclerosis was associated with a significant reduction in normalized Chao1 diversity relative to controls.

With respect to this clonotype: Its antigen is not identified. Relative to the germline gene, one junction end is altered; a read error may explain this.

cDNA libraries for TCR beta contained unique molecular identifiers. A single record per CDR3 protein comes from TCRdb applying MiXCR to the PCR reads. The sample consists of roughly 730,000 distinct CDR3 sequences, about 32% of them appearing once. Germline V gene sequence: CDR1 LGHNA, CDR2 YNFKEQ. The length of the CDR3 is 15 residues. The sequenced sample consisted of blood. This sequence originates from a girl aged 5-17 years with multiple sclerosis. The chain couples TRBV4-2 to TRBJ2-5; 8 bases line up with TRBD2. This CDR3 reads CASSQDRGGQKTQYF. CDR3 DNA: TGTGCCAGCAGCCAAGATCGGGGGGGCCAAAAGACCCAGTACTTC.